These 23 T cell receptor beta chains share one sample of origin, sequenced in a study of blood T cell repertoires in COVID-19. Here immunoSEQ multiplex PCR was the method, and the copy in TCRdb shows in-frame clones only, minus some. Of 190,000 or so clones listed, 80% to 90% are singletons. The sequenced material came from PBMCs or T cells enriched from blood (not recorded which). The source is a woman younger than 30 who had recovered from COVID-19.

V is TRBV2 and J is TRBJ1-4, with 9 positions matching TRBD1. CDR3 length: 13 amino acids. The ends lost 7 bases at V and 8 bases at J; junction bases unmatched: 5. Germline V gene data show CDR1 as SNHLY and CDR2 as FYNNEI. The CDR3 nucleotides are TGTGCCAGCACCGGGACAGGGTTCGAAAAACTGTTTTTT. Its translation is CASTGTGFEKLFF.

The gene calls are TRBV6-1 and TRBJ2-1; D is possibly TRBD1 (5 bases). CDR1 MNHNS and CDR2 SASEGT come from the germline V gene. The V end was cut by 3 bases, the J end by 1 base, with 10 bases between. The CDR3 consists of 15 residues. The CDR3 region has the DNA TGTGCCAGCAGTGATGCGCAGGGTTCCTACAATGAGCAGTTCTTC. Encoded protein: CASSDAQGSYNEQFF.

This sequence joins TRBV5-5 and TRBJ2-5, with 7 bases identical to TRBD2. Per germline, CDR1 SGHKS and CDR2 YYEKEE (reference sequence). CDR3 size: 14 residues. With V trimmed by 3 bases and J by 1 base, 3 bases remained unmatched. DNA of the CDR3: TGTGCCAGCAGCTACACTAGCGTCCAAGAGACCCAGTACTTC. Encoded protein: CASSYTSVQETQYF.

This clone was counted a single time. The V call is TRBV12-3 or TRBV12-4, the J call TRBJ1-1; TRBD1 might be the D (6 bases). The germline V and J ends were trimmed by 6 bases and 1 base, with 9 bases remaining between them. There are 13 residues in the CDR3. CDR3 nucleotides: TGTGCCAGCAGGGTACAGGGGAACACTGAAGCTTTCTTT. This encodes CASRVQGNTEAFF.

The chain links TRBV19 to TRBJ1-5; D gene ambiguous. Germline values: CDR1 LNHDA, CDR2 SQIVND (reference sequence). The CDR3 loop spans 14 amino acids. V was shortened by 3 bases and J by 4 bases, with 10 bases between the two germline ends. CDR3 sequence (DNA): TGTGCCAGTAGTATTGTCACGGAGAATCAGCCCCAGCATTTT. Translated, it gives CASSIVTENQPQHF.

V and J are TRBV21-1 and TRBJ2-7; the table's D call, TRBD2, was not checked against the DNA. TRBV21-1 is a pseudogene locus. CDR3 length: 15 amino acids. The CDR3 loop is CASSNGQGGTYEQYF. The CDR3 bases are TGTGCCAGCAGCAATGGTCAGGGAGGCACCTACGAGCAGTACTTC.

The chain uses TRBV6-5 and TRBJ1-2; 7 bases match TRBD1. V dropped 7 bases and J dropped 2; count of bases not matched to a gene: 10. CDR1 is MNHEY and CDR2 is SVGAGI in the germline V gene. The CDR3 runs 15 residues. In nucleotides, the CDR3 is TGTGCCAGCACCCTGTCCGGGACAGAGAACTATGGCTACACCTTC. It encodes CASTLSGTENYGYTF.

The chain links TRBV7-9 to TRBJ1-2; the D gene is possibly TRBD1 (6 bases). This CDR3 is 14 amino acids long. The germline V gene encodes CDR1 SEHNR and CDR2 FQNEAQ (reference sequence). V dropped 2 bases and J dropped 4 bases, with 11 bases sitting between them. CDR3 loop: CASSLTDRRYGYTF. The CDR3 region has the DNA TGTGCCAGCAGCTTAACAGACAGGCGCTATGGCTACACCTTC.

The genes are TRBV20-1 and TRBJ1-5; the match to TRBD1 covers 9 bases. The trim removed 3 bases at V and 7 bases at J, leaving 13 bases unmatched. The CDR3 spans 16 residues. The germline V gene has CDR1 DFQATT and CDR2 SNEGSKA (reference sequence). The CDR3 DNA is TGCAGTGCTAGTTCGGGTCGGGACAGGGCGCACCAGCCCCAGCATTTT. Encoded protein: CSASSGRDRAHQPQHF.

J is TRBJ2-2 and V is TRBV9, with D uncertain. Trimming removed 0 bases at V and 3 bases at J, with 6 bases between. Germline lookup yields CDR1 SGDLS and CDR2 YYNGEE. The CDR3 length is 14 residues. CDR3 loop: CASSVARHTGELFF. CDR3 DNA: TGTGCCAGCAGCGTAGCTAGGCACACCGGGGAGCTGTTTTTT.

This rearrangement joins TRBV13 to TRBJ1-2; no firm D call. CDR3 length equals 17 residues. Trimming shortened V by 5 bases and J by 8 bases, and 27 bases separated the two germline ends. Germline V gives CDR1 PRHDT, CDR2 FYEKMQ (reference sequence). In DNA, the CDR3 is TGTGCCAGCAGCCAGAGAAACCAAGTCGAGAGGGCATGGGGCTACACCTTC. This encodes CASSQRNQVERAWGYTF. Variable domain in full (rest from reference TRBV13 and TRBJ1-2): AAGVIQSPRHLIKEKRETATLKCYPIPRHDTVYWYQQGPGQDPQFLISFYEKMQSDKGSIPDRFSAQQFSDYHSELNMSSLELGDSALYFCASSQRNQVERAWGYTFGSGTRLTVV.

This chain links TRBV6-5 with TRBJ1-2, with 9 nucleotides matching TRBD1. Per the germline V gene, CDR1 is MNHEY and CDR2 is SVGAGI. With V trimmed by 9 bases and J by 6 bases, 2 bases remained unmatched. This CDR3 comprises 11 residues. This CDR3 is CASRTGDGYTF. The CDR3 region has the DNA TGTGCCAGTCGGACAGGGGATGGCTACACCTTC.

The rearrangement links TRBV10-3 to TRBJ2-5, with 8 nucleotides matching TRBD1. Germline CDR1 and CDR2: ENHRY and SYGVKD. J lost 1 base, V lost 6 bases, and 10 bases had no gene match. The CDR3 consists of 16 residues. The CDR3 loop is CAISEGRQGLQETQYF. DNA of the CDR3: TGTGCCATCAGCGAGGGGCGACAGGGGCTCCAAGAGACCCAGTACTTC.

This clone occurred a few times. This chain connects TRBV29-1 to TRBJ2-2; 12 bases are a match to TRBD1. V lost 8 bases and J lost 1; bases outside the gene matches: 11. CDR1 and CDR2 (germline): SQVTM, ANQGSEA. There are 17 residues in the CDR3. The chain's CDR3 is CSTRGTGGRRNTGELFF. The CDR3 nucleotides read TGCAGCACGCGAGGGACAGGGGGCAGGAGGAACACCGGGGAGCTGTTTTTT.

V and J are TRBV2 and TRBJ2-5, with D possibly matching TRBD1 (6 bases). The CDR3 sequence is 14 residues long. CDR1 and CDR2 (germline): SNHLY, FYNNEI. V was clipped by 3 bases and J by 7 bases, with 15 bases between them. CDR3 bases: TGTGCCAGCAGTGAGCCTAAGACAGGAGGGACCCAGTACTTC. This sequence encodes CASSEPKTGGTQYF.

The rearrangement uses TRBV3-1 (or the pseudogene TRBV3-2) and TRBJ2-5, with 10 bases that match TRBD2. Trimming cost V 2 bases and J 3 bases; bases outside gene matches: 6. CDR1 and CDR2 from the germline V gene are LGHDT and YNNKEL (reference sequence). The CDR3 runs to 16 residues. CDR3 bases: TGTGCCAGCAGCCAACAGGTCAGCGGGGGGGAAGAGACCCAGTACTTC. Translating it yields CASSQQVSGGEETQYF.

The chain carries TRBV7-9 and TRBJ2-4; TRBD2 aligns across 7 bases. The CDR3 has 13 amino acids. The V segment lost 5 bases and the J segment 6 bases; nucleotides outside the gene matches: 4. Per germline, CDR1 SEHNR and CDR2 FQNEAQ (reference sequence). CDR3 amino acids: CASSPERGNIQYF. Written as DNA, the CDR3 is TGTGCCAGCAGCCCGGAGCGGGGAAACATTCAGTACTTC.

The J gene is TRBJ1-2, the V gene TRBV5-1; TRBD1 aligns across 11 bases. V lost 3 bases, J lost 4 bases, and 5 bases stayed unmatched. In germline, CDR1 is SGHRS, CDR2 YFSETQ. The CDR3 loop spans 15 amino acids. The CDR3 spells CASSWGQGEIYGYTF. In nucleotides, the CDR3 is TGCGCCAGCAGCTGGGGACAGGGGGAGATCTATGGCTACACCTTC.

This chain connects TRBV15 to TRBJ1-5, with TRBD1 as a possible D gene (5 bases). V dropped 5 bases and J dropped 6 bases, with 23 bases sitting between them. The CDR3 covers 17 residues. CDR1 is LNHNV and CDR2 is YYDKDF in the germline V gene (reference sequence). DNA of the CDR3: TGTGCCACCAGCGTCCCGGGGAGGGTTTCGAGGGGTCAGCCCCAGCATTTT. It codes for CATSVPGRVSRGQPQHF.

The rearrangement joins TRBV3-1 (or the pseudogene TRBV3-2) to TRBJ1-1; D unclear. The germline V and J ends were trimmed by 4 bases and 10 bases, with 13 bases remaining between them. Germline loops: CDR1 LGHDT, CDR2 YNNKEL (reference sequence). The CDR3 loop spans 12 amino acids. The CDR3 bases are TGTGCCAGCAGCCCTGGGCGCGCGGGAGCTTTCTTT. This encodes CASSPGRAGAFF.

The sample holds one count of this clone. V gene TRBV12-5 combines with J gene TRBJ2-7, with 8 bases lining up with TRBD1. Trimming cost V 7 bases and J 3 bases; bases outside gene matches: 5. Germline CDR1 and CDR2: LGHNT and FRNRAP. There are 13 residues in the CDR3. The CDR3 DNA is TGTGCTAGTGCTTCCGACAGGGGCTACGAGCAGTACTTC. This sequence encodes CASASDRGYEQYF.

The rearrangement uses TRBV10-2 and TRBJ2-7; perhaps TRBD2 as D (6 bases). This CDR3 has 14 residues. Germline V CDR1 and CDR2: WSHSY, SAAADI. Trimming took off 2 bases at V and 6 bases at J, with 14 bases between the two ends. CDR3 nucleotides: TGCGCCAGCAGTGAGGGAGGGGCCACCGCCGAGCAGTACTTC. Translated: CASSEGGATAEQYF.

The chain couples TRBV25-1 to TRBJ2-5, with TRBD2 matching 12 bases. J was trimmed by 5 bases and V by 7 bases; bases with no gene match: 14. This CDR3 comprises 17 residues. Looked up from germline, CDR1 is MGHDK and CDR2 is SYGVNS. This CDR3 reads CASNAGETSGGLETQYF. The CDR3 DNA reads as TGTGCCAGCAACGCAGGCGAAACTAGCGGGGGGTTGGAGACCCAGTACTTC.